This T cell receptor beta chain emerged from a study of glioma-infiltrating T cells. Turning to the study itself: Low-grade gliomas were grade II; glioblastomas were grade IV at initial diagnosis. Whole-study findings and limits: Tissue and blood shared very few CDR3 sequences. Patients with low tissue-blood divergence carried a signature set of shared blood CDR3 motifs.

This clonotype has only a few counts. Its antigen is unidentified. CDR1 and CDR2 (germline): SGHAT, FQNNGV. The CDR3 is 15 amino acids. Trimming took 1 base from V and 5 from J, leaving 12 bases between them. Amplification of TCR alpha and beta CDR3 regions from RNA used iRepertoire nested multiplex PCR. TCRdb re-called the multiplex PCR reads through MiXCR, storing one row per CDR3 protein. The sample holds roughly 350,000 distinct CDR3 sequences, 41% seen once. Input material: glioma tissue, nonneoplastic brain tissue, or PBMCs (not recorded which). This sequence was found in a human donor with low-grade glioma or glioblastoma, undergoing nonglioma brain surgery, or in good health (not recorded which). The genes are TRBV11-2 and TRBJ1-5, with a tentative D call TRBD1 (5 bases). CDR3 protein: CASSLGPRGDQPQHF. DNA of the CDR3: TGTGCCAGCAGCTTAGGCCCGAGGGGCGATCAGCCCCAGCATTTT. The full variable domain, with the rest looked up from reference TRBV11-2 and TRBJ1-5, is EAGVAQSPRYKIIEKRQSVAFWCNPISGHATLYWYQQILGQGPKLLIQFQNNGVVDDSQLPKDRFSAERLKGVDSTLKIQPAKLEDSAVYLCASSLGPRGDQPQHFGDGTRLSIL.